The sequence of this T cell receptor (beta chain) was determined in a study of T-cell memory formation after mild COVID-19. Across the study: TCR clusters largely stayed donor specific.

This CDR3 spans 14 amino acids. Germline CDR1 is SQVTM and CDR2 is ANQGSEA. V lost 4 bases to trimming and J lost 1 base, with 12 bases between them. TCRdb passed the 5' RACE reads through MiXCR, listing each CDR3 protein once. The data hold 200,000 or so distinct CDR3 sequences, with over 7.5% observed a single time. This chain links TRBV29-1 with TRBJ2-3; the D is unclear. This clonotype was sampled from a young man who had mild COVID-19 (a few samples of this study predate the infection). Cell type and time point are not known. The sequencing sample was made of PBMCs or a T cell subset sorted from them (not recorded which). The CDR3 nucleotides read TGCAGCGTTGGCGGTAGCTCGGGCACAGATACGCAGTATTTT. Its translation: CSVGGSSGTDTQYF.